This TCR beta chain came from a study of beta chain features in type 1 diabetes. Overall study results and limits: Any PCR bias toward short templates would affect both groups alike. Moderate yet significant TCRB CDR3 shortening was seen in Type 1 diabetes patients in all four CD4+ subsets. Reduced insertions and increased deletions marked VDJ junctions in type 1 diabetes patients.

A note on this clone: No antigen is known for it.

Germline assignment: CDR1 SGHAT and CDR2 FQNNGV. The CDR3 runs 15 residues. V was pared by 0 bases and J by 5 bases, with 6 bases of the junction left unmatched. Every isolated RNA sample was fully reverse transcribed, so sequencing captured expressed TCRB transcripts. This table comes from immunoSEQ multiplex PCR, and its TCRdb copy is limited to in-frame clones, with some not included. The repertoire has hundreds of thousands of clones, 15% to 19% of them found once; the top ten carry roughly 0.098%. The TCR originated in a man aged 18 to 29 in good health. Sequenced: naive CD4+ T cells from blood. J is TRBJ2-7 and V is TRBV11-2; TRBD1 aligns across 8 bases. DNA for the CDR3: TGTGCCAGCAGCTTAGATTGGACAGGGCCGAACGAGCAGTACTTC. It encodes CASSLDWTGPNEQYF.